What follows are 17 T cell receptor beta chains derived from one specimen sequenced in a study of technical replicates of blood from a few donors. TCRdb's copy holds only in-frame clones and misses some; the assay was immunoSEQ multiplex PCR. The table lists around 72,000 clones, approximately 90% of them singletons. The material sequenced was PBMCs. The receptors were gathered from a human donor in good health. Some clones in this sample may be carry-over from other donors' samples.

The gene calls are TRBV5-4 and TRBJ1-6; 9 bases fit TRBD1. Germline trimming cut 5 bases from V and 5 bases from J; bases unmatched to any gene: 2. The germline V gene encodes CDR1 SGHNT and CDR2 YYREEE (reference sequence). The length of the CDR3 is 14 residues. This CDR3 reads CASSRTGDNSPLHF. The CDR3 nucleotides are TGTGCCAGCAGTCGGACAGGGGATAATTCACCCCTCCACTTT.

The chain employs TRBV10-3 and TRBJ2-7; 8 nucleotides agree with TRBD2. The trim removed 10 bases at V and 6 bases at J, leaving 5 bases unmatched. The CDR3 loop spans 11 amino acids. Germline values: CDR1 ENHRY, CDR2 SYGVKD. The CDR3 DNA reads TGTGCCACCCAAGGGACTAGCGAGCAGTACTTC. It encodes CATQGTSEQYF.

The rearrangement links TRBV29-1 to TRBJ2-7; 7 nucleotides match TRBD2. J was trimmed by 1 base and V by 6 bases; bases with no gene match: 9. Germline lookup yields CDR1 SQVTM and CDR2 ANQGSEA. There are 14 residues in the CDR3. CDR3 in amino acids: CSVTGTTSSYEQYF. Here the CDR3 DNA reads TGCAGCGTAACCGGGACTACGAGTTCCTACGAGCAGTACTTC.

The chain carries TRBV4-3 and TRBJ1-6, with TRBD1 matching over 7 bases. This CDR3 has 15 amino acids. Germline V gene sequence: CDR1 LGHNA, CDR2 YSLEER. The V gene end was trimmed by 3 bases and the J gene end by 7 bases; junction bases not matched to a gene: 6. The CDR3 DNA sequence: TGCGCCAGCAGCCAGACCGGGACAGCAAATTCACCCCTCCACTTT. Translating it yields CASSQTGTANSPLHF.

This sequence joins TRBV5-1 and TRBJ1-6; D unresolved. The V end was cut by 0 bases, the J end by 7 bases, with 8 bases between. The CDR3 runs to 14 residues. CDR1 is SGHRS and CDR2 is YFSETQ in the germline V gene. CDR3 amino acids: CASSLGTKNSPLHF. The CDR3 nucleotides are TGCGCCAGCAGCTTGGGGACTAAAAATTCACCCCTCCACTTT.

The chain combines TRBV30 with TRBJ1-2, with no clear D. The CDR3 sequence is 13 residues long. Germline V lookup: CDR1 GTSNPN, CDR2 SVGIG (reference sequence). V was trimmed by 0 bases and J by 9 bases, leaving 14 bases between them. The CDR3 region has the DNA TGTGCCTGGAGTGTCGGCGCTGTTGGGCGCTACACCTTC. It codes for CAWSVGAVGRYTF.

J is TRBJ2-5 and V is TRBV21-1; no check of the table's D call, TRBD1, against the DNA was made. TRBV21-1 is given as a pseudogene. The CDR3 extends over 16 amino acids. CDR3 nucleotides: TGTGCCAGCAGCCCGAGGGCCAGGGGGAAGCAAGAGACCCAGTACTTC. Its translation is CASSPRARGKQETQYF.

The J gene is TRBJ1-5, the V gene TRBV2, with a possible D match to TRBD1 (6 bases). Germline V CDR1 and CDR2: SNHLY, FYNNEI. Trimming pared 8 bases from V and 2 bases from J, leaving 16 bases between. This CDR3 contains 15 residues. CDR3 amino acids: CASSSGGAGNQPQHF. The CDR3 DNA reads TGTGCCAGCTCCTCGGGGGGCGCGGGCAATCAGCCCCAGCATTTT.

V usage is TRBV2 and J usage is TRBJ2-2; TRBD1 might be the D (5 bases). CDR3 length: 14 residues. CDR1 is SNHLY and CDR2 is FYNNEI in the germline V gene. Trimming removed 8 bases at V and 0 bases at J, with 10 bases between. The chain's CDR3 is CASLQESNTGELFF. The CDR3 DNA reads TGTGCCAGCCTACAGGAATCGAACACCGGGGAGCTGTTTTTT.

This sequence joins TRBV29-1 and TRBJ2-7; the D gene is possibly TRBD2 (5 bases). Germline V CDR1 and CDR2: SQVTM, ANQGSEA. Deletions cut 7 bases from V and 0 bases from J, with 13 bases between. This CDR3 has 13 amino acids. The CDR3 here is CSATPGSSYEQYF. As DNA, the CDR3 is TGCAGCGCCACCCCGGGGAGCTCCTACGAGCAGTACTTC.

The chain couples TRBV10-3 to TRBJ1-1; TRBD1 agrees at 7 bases. CDR3 length: 14 residues. Germline CDR1 ENHRY, CDR2 SYGVKD. V gave up 3 bases and J gave up 4 bases; unmatched junction bases: 5. The CDR3 bases are TGTGCCATCAGTGAAGGGCAGGGGGGCACTGAAGCTTTCTTT. It encodes CAISEGQGGTEAFF.

V and J are TRBV5-6 and TRBJ1-1; TRBD1 aligns across 11 bases. The germline gives CDR1 SGHDT, CDR2 YYEEEE. This CDR3 contains 16 residues. After removal of 3 bases from V and 0 bases from J, the junction contained 4 bases not matched to a gene. This CDR3 reads CASSYRDRGMNTEAFF. The CDR3 DNA is TGTGCCAGCAGCTACCGGGACAGGGGGATGAACACTGAAGCTTTCTTT.

V and J are TRBV2 and TRBJ2-3; D gene uncertain. V lost 2 bases, J lost 9 bases, and 9 bases lay in between. Germline assignment: CDR1 SNHLY and CDR2 FYNNEI. This CDR3 is 12 amino acids long. CDR3 nucleotides: TGTGCCAGCAGTGAAAGTCAGCGCACGCAGTATTTT. Translation gives CASSESQRTQYF.

This clone was picked up one time. The V gene is TRBV19, the J gene TRBJ2-3; no firm D call. Germline CDR1 LNHDA, CDR2 SQIVND (reference sequence). Deletions cut 5 bases from V and 1 base from J, with 10 bases between. CDR3 length: 14 residues. CDR3 bases: TGTGCCAGTAGTGGCCTTCTCGGCACAGATACGCAGTATTTT. This codes for CASSGLLGTDTQYF.

The V gene is TRBV19, the J gene TRBJ1-2; 9 bases fit TRBD1. This CDR3 contains 14 residues. CDR1 and CDR2 (germline): LNHDA, SQIVND (reference sequence). After removal of 7 bases from V and 4 bases from J, the junction contained 7 bases not matched to a gene. For the CDR3, the DNA is TGTGCCAGTACCAGGGACAGGGACACCTATGGCTACACCTTC. Its translation is CASTRDRDTYGYTF.

This clone has more than one count but fewer than ten. The V and J genes are TRBV4-1 and TRBJ2-2; possibly TRBD1 for D (6 bases). This CDR3 contains 14 residues. Germline V CDR1 and CDR2: MGHRA, YSYEKL. With 1 base removed from V and 4 bases from J, the gap between germline ends came to 7 bases. The CDR3 DNA sequence: TGCGCCAGCAGCCAAGGAGGGGGCACCGGGGAGCTGTTTTTT. This encodes CASSQGGGTGELFF.

This chain connects TRBV5-1 to TRBJ2-5; 14 bases line up with TRBD2. The J call may be wrong; the DNA end is better matched by TRBJ2-7. This CDR3 contains 15 residues. Per the germline V gene, CDR1 is SGHRS and CDR2 is YFSETQ. The CDR3 protein is CASSYGTSGSYEQYF. Here the CDR3 DNA reads TGCGCCAGCAGCTACGGGACTAGCGGGAGCTACGAGCAGTACTTC.